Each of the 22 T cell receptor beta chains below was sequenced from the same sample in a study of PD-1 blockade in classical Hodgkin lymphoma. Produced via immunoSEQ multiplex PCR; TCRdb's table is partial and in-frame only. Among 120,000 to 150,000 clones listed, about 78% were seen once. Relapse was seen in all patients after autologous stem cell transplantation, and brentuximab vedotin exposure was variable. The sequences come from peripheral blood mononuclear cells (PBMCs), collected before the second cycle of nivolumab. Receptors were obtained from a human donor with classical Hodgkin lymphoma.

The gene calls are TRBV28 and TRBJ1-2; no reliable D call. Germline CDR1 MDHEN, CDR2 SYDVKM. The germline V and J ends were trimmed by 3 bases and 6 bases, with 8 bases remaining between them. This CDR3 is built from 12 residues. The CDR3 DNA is TGTGCCAGCAGTTTGGAGGGTGATGGCTACACCTTC. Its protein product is CASSLEGDGYTF.

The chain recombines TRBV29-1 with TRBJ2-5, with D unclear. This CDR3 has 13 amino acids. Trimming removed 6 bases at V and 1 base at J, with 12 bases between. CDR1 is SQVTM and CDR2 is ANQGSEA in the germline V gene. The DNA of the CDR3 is TGCAGCGTATGGGCTCGTCTCCAAGAGACCCAGTACTTC. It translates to CSVWARLQETQYF.

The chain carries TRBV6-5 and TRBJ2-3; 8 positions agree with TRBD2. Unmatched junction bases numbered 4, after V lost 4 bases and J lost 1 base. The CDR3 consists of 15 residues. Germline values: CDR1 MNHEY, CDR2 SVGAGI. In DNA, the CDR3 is TGTGCCAGCAGTTTCCTGACTAGCGGCACAGATACGCAGTATTTT. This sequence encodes CASSFLTSGTDTQYF.

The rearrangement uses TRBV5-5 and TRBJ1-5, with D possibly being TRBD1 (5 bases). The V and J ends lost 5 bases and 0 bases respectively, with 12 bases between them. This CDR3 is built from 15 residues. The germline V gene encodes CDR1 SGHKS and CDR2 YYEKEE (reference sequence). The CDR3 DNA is TGTGCCAGCAGATCGGGACGGAATAGCAATCAGCCCCAGCATTTT. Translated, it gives CASRSGRNSNQPQHF.

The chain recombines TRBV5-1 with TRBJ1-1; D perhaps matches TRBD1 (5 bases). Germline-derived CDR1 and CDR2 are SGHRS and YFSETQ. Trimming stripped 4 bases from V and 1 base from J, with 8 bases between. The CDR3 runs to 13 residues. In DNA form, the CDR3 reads TGCGCCAGCAGCGCAGGACAGAACACTGAAGCTTTCTTT. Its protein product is CASSAGQNTEAFF.

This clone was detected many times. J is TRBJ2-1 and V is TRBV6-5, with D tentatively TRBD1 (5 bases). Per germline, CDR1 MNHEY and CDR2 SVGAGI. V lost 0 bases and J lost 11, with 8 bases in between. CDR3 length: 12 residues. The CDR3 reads CASSYSTAKQFF. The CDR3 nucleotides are TGTGCCAGCAGTTACTCGACAGCTAAGCAGTTCTTC.

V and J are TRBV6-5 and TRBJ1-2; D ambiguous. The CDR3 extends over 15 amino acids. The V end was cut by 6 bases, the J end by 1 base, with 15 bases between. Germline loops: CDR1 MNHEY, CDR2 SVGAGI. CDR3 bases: TGTGCCAGCAGGCCCGGACGTGGATTTAACTATGGCTACACCTTC. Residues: CASRPGRGFNYGYTF.

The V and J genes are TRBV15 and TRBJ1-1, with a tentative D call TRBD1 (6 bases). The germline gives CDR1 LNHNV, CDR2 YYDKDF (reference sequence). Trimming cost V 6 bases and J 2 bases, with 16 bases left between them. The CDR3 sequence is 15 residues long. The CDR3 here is CATRALGAGNTEAFF. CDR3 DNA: TGTGCCACCAGGGCCCTGGGGGCAGGCAACACTGAAGCTTTCTTT.

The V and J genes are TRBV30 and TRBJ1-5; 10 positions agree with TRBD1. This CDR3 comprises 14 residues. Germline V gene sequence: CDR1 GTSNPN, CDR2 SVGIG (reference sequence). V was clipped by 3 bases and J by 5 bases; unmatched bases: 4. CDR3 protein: CAWRGQGTHQPQHF. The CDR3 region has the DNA TGTGCCTGGAGGGGACAGGGGACTCATCAGCCCCAGCATTTT. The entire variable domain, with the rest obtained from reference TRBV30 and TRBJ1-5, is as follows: SQTIHQWPATLVQPVGSPLSLECTVEGTSNPNLYWYRQAAGRGLQLLFYSVGIGQISSEVPQNLSASRPQDRQFILSSKKLLLSDSGFYLCAWRGQGTHQPQHFGDGTRLSIL.

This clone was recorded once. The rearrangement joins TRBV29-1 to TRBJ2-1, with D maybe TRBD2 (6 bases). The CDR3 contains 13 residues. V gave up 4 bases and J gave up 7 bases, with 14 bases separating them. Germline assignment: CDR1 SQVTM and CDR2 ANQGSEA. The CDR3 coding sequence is TGCAGCGTTGGGTCTAGTGGGAGGAATGAGCAGTTCTTC. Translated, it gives CSVGSSGRNEQFF.

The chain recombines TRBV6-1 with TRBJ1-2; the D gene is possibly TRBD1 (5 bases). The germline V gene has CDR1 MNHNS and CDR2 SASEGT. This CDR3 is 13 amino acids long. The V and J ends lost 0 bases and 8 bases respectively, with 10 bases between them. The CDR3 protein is CASSEADRNGYTF. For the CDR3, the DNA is TGTGCCAGCAGTGAAGCAGACAGAAACGGCTACACCTTC.

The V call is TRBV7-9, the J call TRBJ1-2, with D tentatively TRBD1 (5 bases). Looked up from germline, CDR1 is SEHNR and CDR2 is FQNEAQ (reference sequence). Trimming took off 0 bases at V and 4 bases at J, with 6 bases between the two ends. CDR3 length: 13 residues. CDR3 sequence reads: CASSLARGYGYTF. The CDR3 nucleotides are TGTGCCAGCAGCTTAGCAAGGGGCTATGGCTACACCTTC.

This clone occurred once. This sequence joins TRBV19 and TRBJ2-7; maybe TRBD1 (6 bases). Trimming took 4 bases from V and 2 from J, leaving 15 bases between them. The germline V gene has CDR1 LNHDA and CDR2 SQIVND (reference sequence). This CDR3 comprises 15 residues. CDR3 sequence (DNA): TGTGCCAGTAGTACAGGGGTAAGGGGCCCCTACGAGCAGTACTTC. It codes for CASSTGVRGPYEQYF. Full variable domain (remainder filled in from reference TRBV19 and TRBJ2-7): DGGITQSPKYLFRKEGQNVTLSCEQNLNHDAMYWYRQDPGQGLRLIYYSQIVNDFQKGDIAEGYSVSREKKESFPLTVTSAQKNPTAFYLCASSTGVRGPYEQYFGPGTRLTVT.

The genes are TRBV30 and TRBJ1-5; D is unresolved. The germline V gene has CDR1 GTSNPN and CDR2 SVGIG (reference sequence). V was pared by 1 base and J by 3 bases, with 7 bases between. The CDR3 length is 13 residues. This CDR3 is CAWSGQVNQPQHF. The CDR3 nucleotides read TGTGCCTGGAGTGGGCAGGTCAATCAGCCCCAGCATTTT.

CDR3: CASSYSMADYEQYF. The CDR3 coding sequence is TGTGCCAGCAGTTACTCGATGGCGGATTACGAGCAGTACTTC. The chain combines TRBV6-5 with TRBJ2-7; no clear D. The V gene lost 0 bases and the J gene lost 4 bases, with 10 bases spanning the gap. The length of the CDR3 is 14 residues. CDR1 and CDR2 (germline): MNHEY, SVGAGI.

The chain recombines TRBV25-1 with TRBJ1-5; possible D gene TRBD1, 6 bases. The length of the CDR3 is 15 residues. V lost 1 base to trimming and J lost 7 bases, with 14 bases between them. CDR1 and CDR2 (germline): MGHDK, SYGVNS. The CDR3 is CASSELPGEGQPQHF. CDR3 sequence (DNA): TGTGCCAGCAGTGAATTGCCAGGGGAGGGCCAGCCCCAGCATTTT.

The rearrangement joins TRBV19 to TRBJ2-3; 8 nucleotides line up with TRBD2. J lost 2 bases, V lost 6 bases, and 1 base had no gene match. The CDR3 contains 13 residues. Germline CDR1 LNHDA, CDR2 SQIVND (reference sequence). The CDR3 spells CASSGGDTDTQYF. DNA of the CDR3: TGTGCCAGTAGCGGGGGGGACACAGATACGCAGTATTTT.

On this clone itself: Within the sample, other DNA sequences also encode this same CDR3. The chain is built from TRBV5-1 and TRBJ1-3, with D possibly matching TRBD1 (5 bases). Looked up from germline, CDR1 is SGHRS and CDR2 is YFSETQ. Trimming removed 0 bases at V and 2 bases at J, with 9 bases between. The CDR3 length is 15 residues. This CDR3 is CASSLGRGTGNTIYF. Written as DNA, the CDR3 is TGCGCCAGCAGCTTGGGGCGGGGGACTGGAAACACCATATATTTT.

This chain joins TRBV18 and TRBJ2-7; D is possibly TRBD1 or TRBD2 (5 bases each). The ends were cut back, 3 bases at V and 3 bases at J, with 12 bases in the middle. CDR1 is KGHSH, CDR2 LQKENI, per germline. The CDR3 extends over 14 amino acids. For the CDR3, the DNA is TGTGCCAGCTCACCGACGGCTGGGGGCTACGAGCAGTACTTC. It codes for CASSPTAGGYEQYF.

Written as DNA, the CDR3 is TGCAGCGTTGAATCGCCTTGGACAGGATCCTACAATGAGCAGTTCTTC. This translates into CSVESPWTGSYNEQFF. The V gene is TRBV29-1, the J gene TRBJ2-1, with TRBD1 matching 7 bases. Trimming cost V 2 bases and J 1 base; bases outside gene matches: 8. CDR1 and CDR2 from the germline V gene are SQVTM and ANQGSEA. This CDR3 is built from 16 residues.

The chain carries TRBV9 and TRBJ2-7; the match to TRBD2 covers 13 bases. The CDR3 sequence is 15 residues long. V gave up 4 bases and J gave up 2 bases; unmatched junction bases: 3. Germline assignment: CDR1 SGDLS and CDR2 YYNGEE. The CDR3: CASSPGLAGTYEQYF. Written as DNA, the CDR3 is TGTGCCAGCAGCCCGGGACTAGCGGGGACCTACGAGCAGTACTTC.

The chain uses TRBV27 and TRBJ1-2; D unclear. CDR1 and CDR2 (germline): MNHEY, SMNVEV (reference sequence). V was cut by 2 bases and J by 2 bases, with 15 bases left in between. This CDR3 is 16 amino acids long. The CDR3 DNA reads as TGTGCCAGCAGTTTAGCCCGGAACACTTTAAACTATGGCTACACCTTC. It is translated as CASSLARNTLNYGYTF.